The clone carrying this T cell receptor (beta chain) was observed a few times. Its specificity is unknown. Authors of the study amplified TCR beta CDR3 regions from RNA transcripts. An initial round of RT-PCR targeting the TCR CDR3 relied on the HTBI primer set. TCRdb fed the multiplex PCR reads into MiXCR, producing one record per CDR3 protein. The sample lists about 600,000 distinct CDR3 sequences, 14% seen once, with over 6% in the top ten. CDR1 MNHEY and CDR2 SVGEGT come from the germline V gene. V lost 7 bases, J lost 2 bases, and 10 bases stayed unmatched. The length of the CDR3 is 15 residues. Uncontrolled infection, other autoimmune disease, pregnancy and lactation each barred patients from inclusion. The diagnoses drew upon clinical symptoms, serum thyroxine and TRAb, thyroid ultrasound and orbital computed tomography. The data derive from a study of T cells in Graves' hyperthyroidism and ophthalmopathy.

Broader study findings: Most clonotypes that expanded in the thyroid above 0.001 also showed up in blood.

Material for sequencing was blood. The clonotype originates from a woman under 30 with Graves' ophthalmopathy. V usage is TRBV6-2 or TRBV6-3 and J usage is TRBJ1-2; 7 nucleotides match TRBD1. This CDR3 is CASTEGGYTNYGYTF. The CDR3 DNA reads TGTGCCAGCACAGAAGGGGGCTATACCAACTATGGCTACACCTTC.